This TCR beta chain was sequenced for a study of T-cell reconstitution after alpha-beta-depleted transplantation in children. Library preparation (for TCRbeta) was performed with unique molecular identifiers. TCRdb fed the PCR reads into MiXCR, producing one record per CDR3 protein. This sample has approximately 590,000 distinct CDR3 sequences; more than 9% occur once, and the top ten carry about 4%. CDR1 and CDR2 (germline): MDHEN, SYDVKM. The length of the CDR3 is 16 residues. The V gene end was trimmed by 4 bases and the J gene end by 8 bases; junction bases not matched to a gene: 13. The chain is built from TRBV28 and TRBJ2-3; TRBD1 agrees at 9 bases. The source was PBMCs from the stem cell graft donor, collected from the stem cell graft. The sequence was collected from a human donor who donated a stem cell graft to a child with acute myeloid leukemia. This CDR3 reads CASSSTGTGTSGTQYF. The CDR3 DNA reads as TGTGCCAGCAGTTCCACCGGGACAGGGACCTCCGGTACGCAGTATTTT. Filled out from reference TRBV28 and TRBJ2-3, the complete variable domain reads DVKVTQSSRYLVKRTGEKVFLECVQDMDHENMFWYRQDPGLGLRLIYFSYDVKMKEKGDIPEGYSVSREKKERFSLILESASTNQTSMYLCASSSTGTGTSGTQYFGPGTRLTVL.